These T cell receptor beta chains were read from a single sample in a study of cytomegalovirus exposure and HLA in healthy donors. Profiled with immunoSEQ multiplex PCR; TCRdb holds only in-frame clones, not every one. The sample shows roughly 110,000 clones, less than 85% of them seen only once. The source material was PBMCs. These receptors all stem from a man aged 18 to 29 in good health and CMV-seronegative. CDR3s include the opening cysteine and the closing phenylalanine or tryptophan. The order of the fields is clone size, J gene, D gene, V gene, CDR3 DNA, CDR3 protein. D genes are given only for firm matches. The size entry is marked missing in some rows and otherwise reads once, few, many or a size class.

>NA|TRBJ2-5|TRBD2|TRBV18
TGTGCCAGCGAAAGCGGGGGGGAAGAGACCCAGTACTTC
CASESGGEETQYF
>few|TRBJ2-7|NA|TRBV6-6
TGTGCCAGCTTCTCCGAGCAGTACTTC
CASFSEQYF
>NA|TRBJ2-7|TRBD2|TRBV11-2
TGTGCCAGCAGCTCTACTAGCGGGGCTTACGAGCAGTACTTC
CASSSTSGAYEQYF
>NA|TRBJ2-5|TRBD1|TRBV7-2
TGTGCCAGCAGCCCCGACAGGGTCCAAGAGACCCAGTACTTC
CASSPDRVQETQYF
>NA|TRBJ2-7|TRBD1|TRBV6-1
TGTGCCGGTCAAGACGGGACAGGATACTACGAGCAGTACTTC
CAGQDGTGYYEQYF
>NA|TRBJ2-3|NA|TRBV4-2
TGTGCCAGCAGCCAAATTGGGGGGGCTCGCCCAGATACGCAGTATTTT
CASSQIGGARPDTQYF
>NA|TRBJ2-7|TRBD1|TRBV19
TGTGCCAGTAGTATTGGGGACAGGGCGAACGAGCAGTACTTC
CASSIGDRANEQYF
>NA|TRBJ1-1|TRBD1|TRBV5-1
TGCGCCAGCAGCCTGACAGGGGTCACTGAAGCTTTCTTT
CASSLTGVTEAFF
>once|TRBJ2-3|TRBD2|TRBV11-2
TGTGCCAGCAGGGGCAGCGCGGGGGGAGATACGCAGTATTTT
CASRGSAGGDTQYF
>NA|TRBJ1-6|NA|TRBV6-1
TGTGCCAGCAGTGAAGCGAAGGGGGGGAGTTCACCCCTCCACTTT
CASSEAKGGSSPLHF
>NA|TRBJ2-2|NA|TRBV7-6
TGTGCCAGCAGCTCCAGGGGAGAATCTAACACCGGGGAGCTGTTTTTT
CASSSRGESNTGELFF
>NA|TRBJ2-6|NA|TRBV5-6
TGTGCCAGCAGCTTCTGGGGGCTCCCCTCTGGGGCCAACGTCCTGACTTTC
CASSFWGLPSGANVLTF
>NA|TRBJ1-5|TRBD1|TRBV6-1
TGTGCCAGCAGAACAGGGACAGGAGAGCAGCCCCAGCATTTT
CASRTGTGEQPQHF
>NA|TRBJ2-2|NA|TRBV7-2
TGTGCCCTAAGCAGCCCCGGGACACACGTAACCGGGGAGCTGTTTTTT
CALSSPGTHVTGELFF
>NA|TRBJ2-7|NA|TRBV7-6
TGTGCCAGCAGCTTAGGGACAGTTCCCTACGAGCAGTACTTC
CASSLGTVPYEQYF